A selection of T cell receptor beta chains follows, all from one sample in a study of T cell repertoires in cytomegalovirus infection. No cognate antigen is known for these TCRs. One entry per CDR3 protein results from TCRdb running MiXCR on the reads. The sample records approximately 600,000 distinct CDR3 sequences, 35% to 50% being singletons. The sequencing used cultured PBMCs, collected from culture after CMV antigen stimulation. Receptors were obtained from a human donor in good health (CMV status not recorded). Some clones in this sample may be carry-over from other donors' samples. CDR3s include the opening cysteine and the closing phenylalanine or tryptophan. D genes are given only for firm matches. For some rows the clone size is stated as once, few or many, or as a class when expanded; others skip it.

TRBJ2-1 - TRBV6-1 - TGTGCCAGCAGTGGGGGGCCGGTGAATGAGCAGTTCTTC CASSGGPVNEQFF
TRBJ2-7 TRBD1 TRBV2 - TGTGCCAGCAGTGAAAAGGGGACAGGTCACTACGAGCAGTACTTC CASSEKGTGHYEQYF
TRBJ2-1 - TRBV2 - TGTGCCAGCAGTGTTGTTCACAATGAGCAGTTCTTC CASSVVHNEQFF
TRBJ1-5 - TRBV6-1 - TGTGCCAGCAGTGGGAGGGGGGGAATTGGCAATCAGCCCCAGCATTTT CASSGRGGIGNQPQHF
TRBJ1-1 - TRBV11-2 few TGTGCCAGCAGCTTACGTCGAGGCATGAACACTGAAGCTTTCTTT CASSLRRGMNTEAFF
TRBJ1-1 - TRBV28 - TGTGCCAGCAGTTTATGGGGCCGTCCGTTATTAGGAGCTTTCTTT CASSLWGRPLLGAFF
TRBJ2-7 TRBD2 TRBV18 - TGTGCCAGCTCACCTACCTTAGGACTAGCGGGTCCCTCCTACGAGCAGTACTTC CASSPTLGLAGPSYEQYF
TRBJ2-7 - TRBV7-3 - TGTGCCAGCAGCTCGCGCCGGGGACCCTACGAGCACTACTTC CASSSRRGPYEHYF
TRBJ1-6 - TRBV7-8 few TGTGCCAGCAGCCCGATCGGGGCGAGCTCCTATAATTCACCCCTCCACTTT CASSPIGASSYNSPLHF
TRBJ2-1 TRBD2 TRBV12-3/TRBV12-4 - TGTGCCAGCAGTTTCGGTAGCGGGGGCCGCTCCTACAATGAGCAGTTCTTC CASSFGSGGRSYNEQFF
TRBJ2-1 TRBD2 TRBV19 - TGTGCCAGCGGTAGCGGGGGGGCCGGGTATGAGCAGTTCTTC CASGSGGAGYEQFF
TRBJ1-5 TRBD1 TRBV4-1 - TGCGCCAGCAGCCAAGACAGGGGGCAGGGTCAGCCCCAGCATTTT CASSQDRGQGQPQHF
TRBJ1-1 - TRBV29-1 - TGCAGCGTAACACTCAGGGGTCCCGAAGCTTTCTTT CSVTLRGPEAFF
TRBJ2-2 TRBD1 TRBV6-2/TRBV6-3 - TGTGCCAGCAGACCAATCGGACAGGCTCAGAGCACCGGGGAGCTGTTTTTT CASRPIGQAQSTGELFF
TRBJ2-1 TRBD2 TRBV19 few TGTGCCAGTAGTATCCGGCGGGGGGGCAACGGTGAGCAGTTCTTC CASSIRRGGNGEQFF
TRBJ1-3 - TRBV12-3/TRBV12-4 - TGTGCCAGCAGCCGCTTGGAAGGGACCATATATTTT CASSRLEGTIYF
TRBJ1-4 - TRBV6-1 few TGTGCCAGCAGTGACAGGGGCAATGAAAAACTGTTTTTT CASSDRGNEKLFF
TRBJ2-1 - TRBV7-2 few TGTGCCAGCAGCCCGGGGGCCTGGGGTGAGCAGTTCTTC CASSPGAWGEQFF
TRBJ1-2 - TRBV25-1 - TGTGCCAGCAGGAGATGGGGAGGCGGCTACACCTTC CASRRWGGGYTF
TRBJ2-7 TRBD1 TRBV7-9 - TGTGCCAGCAGCTTAGTTCCAGGGGGATTCTACGAGCAGTACTTC CASSLVPGGFYEQYF
TRBJ2-1 - TRBV7-8 - TGTGCCAGCAGCTTAGGCGGCAGACCTGTTATGGGTGAGCAGTTCTTC CASSLGGRPVMGEQFF
TRBJ1-2 - TRBV2 few TGTGCCAGCACCGGCTGGGGCTATGGCTACACCTTC CASTGWGYGYTF
TRBJ2-5 - TRBV28 once TGTGGTTCAGCGGAGACCCAGTACTTC CGSAETQYF
TRBJ2-7 - TRBV12-3/TRBV12-4 - TGTGCCAGCAGTTTACTCACCTACGAGCAGTACTTC CASSLLTYEQYF
TRBJ2-1 TRBD2 TRBV7-2 - TGTGCCAGCAGCGCCCGACTAGCGGGGTACAATGAGCAGTTCTTC CASSARLAGYNEQFF
TRBJ2-5 - TRBV7-2 many TGTGCCAGCAGCTTAGACGGGGTTCAGACCCAGTACTTC CASSLDGVQTQYF
TRBJ1-2 - TRBV5-8 few TGTGCCAGCAGCTTGGTAGCAGGGGCCGGCTACACCTTC CASSLVAGAGYTF
TRBJ2-5 TRBD1 TRBV19 - TGTGCCAGTAGTATGATGACAGGGGTGGGAGAGACCCAGTACTTC CASSMMTGVGETQYF
TRBJ2-1 - TRBV5-4 - TGTGCCAGCAGCGCTAGCTCCACGTACAATGAGCAGTTCTTC CASSASSTYNEQFF
TRBJ2-1 TRBD1 TRBV7-2 - TGTGCCAGCAGCTTAGAGGGGACAGGGGGCGAGGATGAGCAGTTCTTC CASSLEGTGGEDEQFF
TRBJ2-2 - TRBV2 - TGTGCCAGCAGTGTGGGGCAGGGAAGTCCCGGGGAGCTGTTTTTT CASSVGQGSPGELFF
TRBJ1-1 - TRBV12-3/TRBV12-4 - TGTGCCAGCGCCAAGGGGGTTTACACTGAAGCTTTCTTT CASAKGVYTEAFF
TRBJ2-3 - TRBV7-8 few TGTGCCGTATCAGATACGCAGTATTTT CAVSDTQYF
TRBJ1-1 - TRBV6-1 few TGTGCCAGCAGGGCAGGCCCCGGCACTGAAGCTTTCTTT CASRAGPGTEAFF
TRBJ2-4 TRBD1 TRBV7-9 few TGTGCCAGCAGCTGGGACAGGGCGGGAAACATTCAGTACTTC CASSWDRAGNIQYF
TRBJ2-1 TRBD2 TRBV7-8 few TGTGCCAGCAGCGAGCCCTCGGGACTAGCGACCGATGAGCAGTTCTTC CASSEPSGLATDEQFF
TRBJ2-1 - TRBV6-2/TRBV6-3 - TGTGCCAGCACTCCCTCTGGAGGGCATGGGAATGAGCAGTTCTTC CASTPSGGHGNEQFF
TRBJ2-7 - TRBV28 few TGTGCCAGCATGGTCGGATGGCGGGGGCTTTCCTACGAGCAGTACTTC CASMVGWRGLSYEQYF
TRBJ1-5 - TRBV6-2/TRBV6-3 - TGTGCCAGCAGTTACGAGGGGAAGGGCAATCAGCCCCAGCATTTT CASSYEGKGNQPQHF
TRBJ2-1 TRBD1 TRBV12-3/TRBV12-4 few TGTGCCAGCAGTTTAGGGACTCAGGGGGACAATGAGCAGTTCTTC CASSLGTQGDNEQFF
TRBJ2-1 - TRBV7-2 - TGTGCCAGCAGCTTATTTGGAGGGGTCTACAATGAGCAGTTCTTC CASSLFGGVYNEQFF
TRBJ2-1 - TRBV7-6 few TGTGCCAGCAGCTTAGGCCCTTTTAGCGCCTACAATGAGCAGTTCTTC CASSLGPFSAYNEQFF
TRBJ2-1 TRBD2 TRBV7-6 - TGTGCCAGCAGCGCCGCGGAGGTAGCGGGAAGTAGGAATGAGCAGTTCTTC CASSAAEVAGSRNEQFF
TRBJ1-5 - TRBV12-3/TRBV12-4 few TGTGCCAGCAGTTTTGACTATGTACCGAATCAGCCCCAGCATTTT CASSFDYVPNQPQHF
TRBJ1-2 TRBD1 TRBV7-8 few TGTGCCAGCAGCTTAGCGAGGACAGGGAATAACTATGGCTACACCTTC CASSLARTGNNYGYTF
TRBJ2-3 - TRBV7-2 once TGTGCCAGCAGACCTCGGACCGGGGATACGCAGTATTTT CASRPRTGDTQYF
TRBJ1-6 TRBD1 TRBV11-3 - TGTGCCAGCAGCTTAGTACGTCACAGGGGAGTTTCACCCCTCCACTTT CASSLVRHRGVSPLHF
TRBJ2-4 - TRBV12-3/TRBV12-4 - TGTGCCAGCACTCTCGTTAGTGGGGGCAAAAACATTCAGTACTTC CASTLVSGGKNIQYF
TRBJ1-5 TRBD1 TRBV20-1 few TGCAGTGCTGTCTCCGGGACAGGGGATTATCAGCCCCAGCATTTT CSAVSGTGDYQPQHF
TRBJ1-4 TRBD1 TRBV7-3 - TGTGCCAGCAGCTCGACCGGGACAGGGTATGAAAAACTGTTTTTT CASSSTGTGYEKLFF
TRBJ2-1 - TRBV20-1 - TGCAGTGCTAGAGATGGGGTAGATGAGCAGTTCTTC CSARDGVDEQFF
TRBJ2-7 TRBD1 TRBV4-3 few TGCGCCAGCAGCCAAGATCTGGGACAGGACAGCTACGAGCAGTACTTC CASSQDLGQDSYEQYF
TRBJ2-5 - TRBV5-1 - TGCGCCAGCAGCTTTGAGGTCGGGCAAGAGACCCAGTACTTC CASSFEVGQETQYF
TRBJ2-5 - TRBV7-2 few TGTGCCAGCAGTCAAGGGGGGCTAGTCGAAGAGACCCAGTACTTC CASSQGGLVEETQYF
TRBJ2-3 - TRBV3-1 - TGTGCCAGCAGCCAACGACCGGCGGGGAGGAGAGACACAGATACGCAGTATTTT CASSQRPAGRRDTDTQYF